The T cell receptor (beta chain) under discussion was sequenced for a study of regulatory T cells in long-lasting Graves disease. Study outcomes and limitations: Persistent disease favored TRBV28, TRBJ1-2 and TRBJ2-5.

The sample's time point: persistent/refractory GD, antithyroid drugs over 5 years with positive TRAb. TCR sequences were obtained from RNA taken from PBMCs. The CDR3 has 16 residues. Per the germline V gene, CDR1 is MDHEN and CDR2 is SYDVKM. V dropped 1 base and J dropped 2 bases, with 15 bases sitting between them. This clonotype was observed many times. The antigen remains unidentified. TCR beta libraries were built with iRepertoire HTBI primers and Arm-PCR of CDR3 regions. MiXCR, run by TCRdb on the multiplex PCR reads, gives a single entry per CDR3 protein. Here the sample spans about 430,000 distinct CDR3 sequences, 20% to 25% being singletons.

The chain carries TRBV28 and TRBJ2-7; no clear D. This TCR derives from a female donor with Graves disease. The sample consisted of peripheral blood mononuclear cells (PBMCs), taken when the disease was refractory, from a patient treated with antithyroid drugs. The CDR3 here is CASSLYETAVTYEQYF. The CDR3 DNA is TGTGCCAGCAGTTTATATGAGACCGCAGTTACCTACGAGCAGTACTTC.